A single TCR beta chain is shown here with its context. This CDR3 contains 14 residues. Unmatched junction bases numbered 7, after V lost 5 bases and J lost 4 bases. Germline V gives CDR1 SGHNT, CDR2 YENEEA. This entry belongs to a study of blood T cell repertoires in COVID-19. How the authors handled the data: Reference gene primer amplification in the assay estimated nucleated cell counts. Data came from immunoSEQ multiplex PCR; TCRdb stores just in-frame clones and leaves some out. V and J calls and clone size are as listed in that table; D and trimming were resolved from the DNA. This repertoire shows approximately 15,000 clones, around 73% found once; its top ten account for 20% to 25%.

This sequence joins TRBV11-3 and TRBJ1-2; 7 nucleotides match TRBD1. The clonotype was recovered from a man aged 55 to 70 with active or convalescent COVID-19. Input material: peripheral blood. CDR3 coding DNA: TGTGCCAGCAGCCCGTCCGGGACAGTCTATGGCTACACCTTC. This sequence encodes CASSPSGTVYGYTF. Complete variable domain (other parts from reference TRBV11-3 and TRBJ1-2): EAGVVQSPRYKIIEKKQPVAFWCNPISGHNTLYWYLQNLGQGPELLIRYENEEAVDDSQLPKDRFSAERLKGVDSTLKIQPAELGDSAVYLCASSPSGTVYGYTFGSGTRLTVV.